The present T cell receptor beta chain was sequenced within a study of identical twins. This clonotype came up a few times. Its antigen is as yet unknown. The CDR3 extends over 11 amino acids. CDR1 is SEHNR, CDR2 FQNEAQ, per germline (reference sequence). V shed 2 bases and J shed 6 bases, with 5 bases lying between them. General study points: Fewer insertions characterized abundant cord blood beta clonotypes, whereas memory repertoires showed none. Alpha sequences that were out-of-frame and twin-shared showed an excess of low generation probability.

Template switching supplied a universal primer site; unique molecular identifiers were carried on the cDNA. Each CDR3 protein is one row after TCRdb ran MiXCR on the 5' RACE reads. The data hold 600,000 to 700,000 distinct CDR3 sequences, with around 20% observed a single time. Another study also made use of these data, one on T cells expressing NK-cell markers. Per that paper: Repertoire data for TCR beta were derived from sorted T cells (CD3+CD56+NKG2C+, CD3+CD56+NKG2C- and CD3+CD56-NKG2C+).

The sequenced material came from PBMCs. The chain carries TRBV7-9 and TRBJ2-7; D is uncertain. This receptor was obtained from a woman between 18 and 29 years old in good health. CDR3 bases: TGTGCCAGCAGCTTAATCGCCGAGCAGTACTTC. It codes for CASSLIAEQYF.